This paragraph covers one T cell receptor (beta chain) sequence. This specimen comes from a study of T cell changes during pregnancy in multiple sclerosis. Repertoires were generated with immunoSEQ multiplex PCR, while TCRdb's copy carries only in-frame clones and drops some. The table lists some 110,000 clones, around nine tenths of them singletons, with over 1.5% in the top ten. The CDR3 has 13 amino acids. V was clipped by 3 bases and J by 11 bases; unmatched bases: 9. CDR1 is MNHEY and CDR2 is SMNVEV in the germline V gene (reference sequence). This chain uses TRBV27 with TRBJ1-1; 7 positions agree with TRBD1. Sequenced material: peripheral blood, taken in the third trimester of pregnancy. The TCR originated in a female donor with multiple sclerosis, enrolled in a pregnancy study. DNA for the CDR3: TGTGCCAGCAGTTTTTCACGACAGGGTGGCGCTTTCTTT. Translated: CASSFSRQGGAFF.